These T cell receptor beta chains were read from a single sample in a study of identical twins. TCRdb re-called the 5' RACE reads through MiXCR, storing one row per CDR3 protein. The table shows roughly 720,000 distinct CDR3 sequences, with over 15% occurring only once. These data are also associated with another study on T cells expressing NK-cell markers.

Specimen: PBMCs. Source of these receptors: a woman aged 18-29 years in good health. CDR3s include the opening cysteine and the closing phenylalanine or tryptophan. Fields, in order: J gene, D gene, V gene, clone size, CDR3 protein, CDR3 DNA. D genes are given only for firm matches. Clone size is shown for a subset of rows, as once, few, many or a class of expanded clone.

>TRBJ2-7|.|TRBV7-3|.
CASSSQGTGYEQYF
TGTGCCAGCAGCTCACAGGGAACGGGCTACGAGCAGTACTTC
>TRBJ2-1|TRBD2|TRBV20-1|few
CSARDRTSGFYNEQFF
TGCAGTGCTAGAGATAGGACTAGCGGGTTCTACAATGAGCAGTTCTTC
>TRBJ2-3|.|TRBV5-6|.
CASSLTDSAHRTQYF
TGTGCCAGCAGCTTAACGGACTCCGCCCATCGTACGCAGTATTTT
>TRBJ2-5|.|TRBV7-6|.
CASSKGFQETQYF
TGTGCCAGCAGCAAGGGATTCCAAGAGACCCAGTACTTC
>TRBJ2-3|.|TRBV7-9|many
CASSFTGSTDTQYF
TGTGCCAGCAGCTTCACGGGGAGCACAGATACGCAGTATTTT
>TRBJ2-2|.|TRBV5-1|few
CASRTAGRTTNGELFF
TGCGCCAGCAGAACGGCGGGACGTACAACGAACGGGGAGCTGTTTTTT
>TRBJ1-1|TRBD1|TRBV20-1|few
CSVTGTGSNTEAFF
TGCAGTGTGACCGGGACAGGGTCCAACACTGAAGCTTTCTTT
>TRBJ2-7|.|TRBV5-1|.
CASSLDLRGYEQYF
TGCGCCAGCAGCTTGGATCTCAGGGGTTACGAGCAGTACTTC
>TRBJ2-2|.|TRBV30|.
CAWSVSRVQELVGELFF
TGTGCCTGGAGTGTTTCCCGGGTTCAGGAGCTTGTCGGGGAGCTGTTTTTT
>TRBJ2-7|.|TRBV5-1|.
CASSYLTGDYEQYF
TGCGCCAGCAGCTACTTGACTGGGGACTACGAGCAGTACTTC
>TRBJ1-1|TRBD1|TRBV7-3|.
CASSPRGQGANTEAFF
TGTGCCAGCAGCCCCCGGGGACAGGGGGCGAACACTGAAGCTTTCTTT
>TRBJ1-2|.|TRBV9|.
CASSEDGSDYGYTF
TGTGCCAGCAGCGAGGACGGCAGCGACTATGGCTACACCTTC
>TRBJ2-4|.|TRBV20-1|.
CSASPTSKNIQYF
TGCAGTGCTAGCCCTACCTCCAAAAACATTCAGTACTTC
>TRBJ1-1|.|TRBV5-4|few
CASRDRWNTEAFF
TGTGCCAGCAGGGATCGGTGGAACACTGAAGCTTTCTTT
>TRBJ1-2|TRBD1|TRBV12-3/TRBV12-4|few
CASSPGQGALYGYTF
TGTGCCAGCAGTCCAGGACAGGGGGCCCTTTATGGCTACACCTTC
>TRBJ1-3|.|TRBV6-5|many
CASSYSGIQSGNTIYF
TGTGCCAGCAGTTACTCAGGGATTCAATCCGGAAACACCATATATTTT
>TRBJ2-5|TRBD1|TRBV5-1|.
CASSLWDRKETQYF
TGCGCCAGCAGCCTCTGGGACAGAAAAGAGACCCAGTACTTC
>TRBJ1-2|TRBD1|TRBV6-1|.
CASSPRDRANYGYTF
TGTGCCAGCAGCCCTCGGGACAGGGCCAACTATGGCTACACCTTC
>TRBJ2-3|TRBD2|TRBV6-5|.
CASSNLGRGWRTDTQYF
TGTGCCAGCAGTAACTTAGGGAGGGGCTGGCGCACAGATACGCAGTATTTT
>TRBJ2-1|.|TRBV5-1|few
CASSLLGTAGNEQFF
TGCGCCAGCAGCTTGCTCGGGACCGCGGGCAATGAGCAGTTCTTC
>TRBJ2-7|TRBD2|TRBV15|.
CATSKNGEGTEQYF
TGTGCCACCAGCAAGAACGGGGAGGGGACCGAGCAGTACTTC
>TRBJ2-3|TRBD2|TRBV20-1|.
CSASGGGGVDTQYF
TGCAGTGCTAGTGGCGGGGGGGGGGTAGATACGCAGTATTTT
>TRBJ2-5|TRBD1|TRBV6-1|.
CATHGTGLETQYF
TGTGCCACCCACGGGACAGGACTAGAGACCCAGTACTTC
>TRBJ2-5|TRBD2|TRBV5-1|.
CASSLTTSGGETQYF
TGCGCCAGCAGCCTCACGACTAGCGGGGGAGAGACCCAGTACTTC
>TRBJ1-2|TRBD1|TRBV10-2|few
CASHRDRSEGYTF
TGCGCCAGCCACCGGGACAGGTCTGAAGGCTACACCTTC
>TRBJ2-3|.|TRBV3-1|many
CASSQRGGGDTQYF
TGTGCCAGCAGCCAACGTGGTGGTGGCGATACGCAGTATTTT
>TRBJ2-7|TRBD2|TRBV27|.
CASVGGVGEQYF
TGTGCCAGCGTCGGGGGGGTGGGGGAGCAGTACTTC
>TRBJ2-4|TRBD2|TRBV12-3/TRBV12-4|few
CASTPLGREGNIQYF
TGTGCCAGCACCCCCCTGGGTCGGGAGGGGAACATTCAGTACTTC